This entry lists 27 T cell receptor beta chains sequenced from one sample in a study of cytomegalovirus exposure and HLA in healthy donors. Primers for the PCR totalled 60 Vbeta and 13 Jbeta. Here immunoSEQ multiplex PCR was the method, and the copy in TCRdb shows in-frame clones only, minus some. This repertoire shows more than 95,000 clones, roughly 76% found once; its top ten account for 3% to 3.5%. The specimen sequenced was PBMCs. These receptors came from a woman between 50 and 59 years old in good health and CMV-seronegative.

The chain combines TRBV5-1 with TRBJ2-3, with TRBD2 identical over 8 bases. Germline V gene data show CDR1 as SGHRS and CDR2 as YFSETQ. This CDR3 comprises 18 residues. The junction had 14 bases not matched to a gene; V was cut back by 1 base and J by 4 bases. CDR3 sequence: CASSLNAQAGVFADTQYF. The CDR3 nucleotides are TGCGCCAGCAGCTTGAATGCCCAAGCGGGAGTTTTCGCAGATACGCAGTATTTT.

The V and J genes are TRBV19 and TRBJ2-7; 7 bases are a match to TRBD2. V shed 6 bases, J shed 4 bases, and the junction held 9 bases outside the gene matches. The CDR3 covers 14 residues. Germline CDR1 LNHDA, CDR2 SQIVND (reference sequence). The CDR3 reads CASSPGGLKYEQYF. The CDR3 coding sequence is TGTGCCAGTAGCCCCGGGGGACTAAAGTACGAGCAGTACTTC. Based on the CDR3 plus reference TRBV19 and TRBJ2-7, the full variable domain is DGGITQSPKYLFRKEGQNVTLSCEQNLNHDAMYWYRQDPGQGLRLIYYSQIVNDFQKGDIAEGYSVSREKKESFPLTVTSAQKNPTAFYLCASSPGGLKYEQYFGPGTRLTVT.

Here the CDR3 reads CASSQDWRGRNTEAFF. The CDR3 bases are TGTGCCAGCAGCCAAGATTGGAGGGGCCGGAACACTGAAGCTTTCTTT. This chain uses TRBV14 with TRBJ1-1; tentatively, D is TRBD1 (5 bases). CDR3 length: 16 amino acids. CDR1 and CDR2 from the germline V gene are SGHDN and FVKESK. V was pared by 0 bases and J by 1 base, with 12 bases between. Full variable domain (rest looked up from reference TRBV14 and TRBJ1-1): EAGVTQFPSHSVIEKGQTVTLRCDPISGHDNLYWYRRVMGKEIKFLLHFVKESKQDESGMPNNRFLAERTGGTYSTLKVQPAELEDSGVYFCASSQDWRGRNTEAFFGQGTRLTVV.

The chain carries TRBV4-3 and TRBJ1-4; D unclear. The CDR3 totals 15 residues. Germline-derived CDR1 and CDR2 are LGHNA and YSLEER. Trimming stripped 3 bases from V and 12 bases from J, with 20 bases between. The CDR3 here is CASSQGSSILEELFF. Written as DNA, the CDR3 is TGCGCCAGCAGCCAGGGGAGCAGTATCCTTGAGGAACTGTTTTTT.

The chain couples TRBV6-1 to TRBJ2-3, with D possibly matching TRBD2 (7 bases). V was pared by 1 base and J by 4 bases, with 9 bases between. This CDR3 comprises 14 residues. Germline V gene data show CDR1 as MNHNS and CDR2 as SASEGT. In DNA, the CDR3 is TGTGCCAGCAGTGAAGGGGGGGGCCCAGATACGCAGTATTTT. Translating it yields CASSEGGGPDTQYF.

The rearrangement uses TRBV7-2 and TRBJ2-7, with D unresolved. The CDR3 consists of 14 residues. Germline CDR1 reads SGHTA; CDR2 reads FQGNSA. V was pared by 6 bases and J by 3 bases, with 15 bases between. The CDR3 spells CASSPTSAYYEQYF. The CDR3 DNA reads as TGTGCCAGCAGTCCCACCTCCGCCTACTACGAGCAGTACTTC.

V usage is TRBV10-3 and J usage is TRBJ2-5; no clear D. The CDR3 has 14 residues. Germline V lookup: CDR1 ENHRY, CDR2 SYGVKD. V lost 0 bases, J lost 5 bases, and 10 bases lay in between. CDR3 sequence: CAISESGSQETQYF. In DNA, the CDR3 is TGTGCCATCAGTGAGTCGGGTTCACAGGAGACCCAGTACTTC.

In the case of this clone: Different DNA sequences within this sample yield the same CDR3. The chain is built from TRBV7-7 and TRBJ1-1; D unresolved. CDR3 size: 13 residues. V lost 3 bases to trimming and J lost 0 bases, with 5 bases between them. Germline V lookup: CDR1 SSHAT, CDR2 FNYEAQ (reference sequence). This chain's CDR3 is CASSFDMNTEAFF. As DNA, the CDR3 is TGTGCCAGCAGCTTTGACATGAACACTGAAGCTTTCTTT.

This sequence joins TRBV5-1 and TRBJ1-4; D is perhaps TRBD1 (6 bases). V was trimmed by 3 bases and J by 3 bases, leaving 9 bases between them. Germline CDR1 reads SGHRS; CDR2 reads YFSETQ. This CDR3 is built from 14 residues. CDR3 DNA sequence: TGCGCCAGCAGCTCGGGGGGCCCTAATGAAAAACTGTTTTTT. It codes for CASSSGGPNEKLFF. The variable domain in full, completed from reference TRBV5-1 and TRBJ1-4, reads KAGVTQTPRYLIKTRGQQVTLSCSPISGHRSVSWYQQTPGQGLQFLFEYFSETQRNKGNFPGRFSGRQFSNSRSEMNVSTLELGDSALYLCASSSGGPNEKLFFGSGTQLSVL.

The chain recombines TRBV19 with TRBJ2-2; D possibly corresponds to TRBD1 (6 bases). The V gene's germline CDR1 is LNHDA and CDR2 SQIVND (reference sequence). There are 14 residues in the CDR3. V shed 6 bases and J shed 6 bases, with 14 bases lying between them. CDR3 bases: TGTGCCAGTAGCGACACAGGGTACGCCGGGGAGCTGTTTTTT. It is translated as CASSDTGYAGELFF.

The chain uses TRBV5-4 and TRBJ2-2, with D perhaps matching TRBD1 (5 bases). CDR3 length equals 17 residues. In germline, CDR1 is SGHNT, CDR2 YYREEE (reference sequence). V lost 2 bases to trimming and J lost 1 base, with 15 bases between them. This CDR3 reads CASSLGSRARNTGELFF. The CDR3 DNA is TGTGCCAGCAGCTTAGGTTCCAGGGCTCGGAACACCGGGGAGCTGTTTTTT.

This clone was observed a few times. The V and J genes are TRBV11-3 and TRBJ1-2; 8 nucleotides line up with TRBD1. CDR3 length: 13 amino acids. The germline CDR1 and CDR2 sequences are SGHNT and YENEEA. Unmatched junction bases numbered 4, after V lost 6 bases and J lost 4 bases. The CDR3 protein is CASRTGATYGYTF. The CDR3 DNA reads TGTGCCAGCAGGACAGGGGCGACCTATGGCTACACCTTC.

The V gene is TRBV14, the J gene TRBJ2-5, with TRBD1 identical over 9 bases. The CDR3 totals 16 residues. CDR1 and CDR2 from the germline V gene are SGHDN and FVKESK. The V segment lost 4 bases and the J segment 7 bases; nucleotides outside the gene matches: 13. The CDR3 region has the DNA TGTGCCAGCAGCCGAGGAACCGGGACAGGGCTTTCGACCCAGTACTTC. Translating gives CASSRGTGTGLSTQYF.

CDR3 nucleotide sequence: TGTGCCAGCACCTACTGGCGGGCGGGTACTGAAGCTTTCTTT. Its protein product is CASTYWRAGTEAFF. The rearrangement joins TRBV28 to TRBJ1-1, with no clear D. Germline V gene data show CDR1 as MDHEN and CDR2 as SYDVKM. V dropped 7 bases and J dropped 5 bases, with 17 bases sitting between them. CDR3 length: 14 residues.

In DNA form, the CDR3 reads TGCAGTGCTACCGGGAGTGAAGCTTTCTTT. Protein: CSATGSEAFF. The chain joins TRBV20-1 to TRBJ1-1; D is ambiguous. The CDR3 length is 10 residues. Looked up from germline, CDR1 is DFQATT and CDR2 is SNEGSKA (reference sequence). The V end was cut by 4 bases, the J end by 7 bases, with 7 bases between.

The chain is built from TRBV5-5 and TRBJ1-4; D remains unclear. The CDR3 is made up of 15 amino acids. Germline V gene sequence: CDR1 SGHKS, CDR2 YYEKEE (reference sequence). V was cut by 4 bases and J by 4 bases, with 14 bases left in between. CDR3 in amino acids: CASSPPPGSNEKLFF. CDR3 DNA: TGTGCCAGCAGCCCACCTCCTGGGAGTAATGAAAAACTGTTTTTT.

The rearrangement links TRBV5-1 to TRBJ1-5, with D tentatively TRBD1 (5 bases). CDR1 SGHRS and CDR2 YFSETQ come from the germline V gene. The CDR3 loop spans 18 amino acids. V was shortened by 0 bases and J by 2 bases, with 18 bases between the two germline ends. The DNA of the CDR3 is TGCGCCAGCAGCTTGGCCGCCCTTGGGGCAGGCGGCAATCAGCCCCAGCATTTT. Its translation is CASSLAALGAGGNQPQHF.

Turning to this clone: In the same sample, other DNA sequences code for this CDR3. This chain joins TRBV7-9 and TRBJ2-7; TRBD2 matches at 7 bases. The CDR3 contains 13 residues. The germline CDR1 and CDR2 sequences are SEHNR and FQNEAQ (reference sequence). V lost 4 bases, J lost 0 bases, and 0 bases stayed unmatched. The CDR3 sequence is CASSSGGSYEQYF. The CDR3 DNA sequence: TGTGCCAGCAGCTCGGGAGGCTCCTACGAGCAGTACTTC.

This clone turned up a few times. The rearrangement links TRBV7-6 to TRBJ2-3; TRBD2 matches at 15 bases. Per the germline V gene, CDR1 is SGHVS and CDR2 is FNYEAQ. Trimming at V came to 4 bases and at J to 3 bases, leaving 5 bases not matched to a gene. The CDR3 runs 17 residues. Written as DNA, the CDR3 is TGTGCCAGCAGCTGGGGACTAGCGGGAGGCGGGACAGATACGCAGTATTTT. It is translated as CASSWGLAGGGTDTQYF.

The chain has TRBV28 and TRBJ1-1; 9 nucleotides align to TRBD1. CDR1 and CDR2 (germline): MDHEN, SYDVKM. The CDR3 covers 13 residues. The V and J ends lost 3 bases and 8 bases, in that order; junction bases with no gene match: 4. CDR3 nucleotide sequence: TGTGCCAGCAGTTTCAGGGACAGGGAGGAAGCTTTCTTT. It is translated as CASSFRDREEAFF.

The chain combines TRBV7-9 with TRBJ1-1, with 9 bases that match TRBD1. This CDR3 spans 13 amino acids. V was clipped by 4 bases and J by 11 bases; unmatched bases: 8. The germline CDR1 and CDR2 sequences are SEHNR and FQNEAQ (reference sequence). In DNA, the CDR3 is TGTGCCAGCAGCTCAGGACAGGGGATAAAGGCTTTCTTT. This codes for CASSSGQGIKAFF.

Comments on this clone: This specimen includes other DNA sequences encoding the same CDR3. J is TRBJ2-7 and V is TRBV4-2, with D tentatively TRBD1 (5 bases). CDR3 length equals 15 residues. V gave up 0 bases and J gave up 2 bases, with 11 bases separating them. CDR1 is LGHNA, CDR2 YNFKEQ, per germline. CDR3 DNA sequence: TGTGCCAGCAGCCAAGAATGGCAGGGCGCCTACGAGCAGTACTTC. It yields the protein CASSQEWQGAYEQYF.

The CDR3 region is CSAPGELGYTF. The CDR3 DNA reads as TGCAGTGCTCCAGGGGAGCTTGGCTACACCTTC. The chain combines TRBV20-1 with TRBJ1-2, with D possibly matching TRBD1 (6 bases). The CDR3 extends over 11 amino acids. Germline CDR1 is DFQATT and CDR2 is SNEGSKA (reference sequence). V was pared by 5 bases and J by 7 bases, with 11 bases between.

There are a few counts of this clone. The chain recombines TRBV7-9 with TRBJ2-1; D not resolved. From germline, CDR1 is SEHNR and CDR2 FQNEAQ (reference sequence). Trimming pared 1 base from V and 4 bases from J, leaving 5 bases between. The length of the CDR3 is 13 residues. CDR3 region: CASSLESYNEQFF. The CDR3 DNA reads TGTGCCAGCAGCTTAGAATCTTACAATGAGCAGTTCTTC.

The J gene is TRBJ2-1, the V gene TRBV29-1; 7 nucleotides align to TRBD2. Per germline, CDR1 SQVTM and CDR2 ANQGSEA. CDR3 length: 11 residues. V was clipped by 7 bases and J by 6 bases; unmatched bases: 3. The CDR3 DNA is TGCAGCGGGACGGGGGGCAATGAGCAGTTCTTC. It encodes CSGTGGNEQFF.

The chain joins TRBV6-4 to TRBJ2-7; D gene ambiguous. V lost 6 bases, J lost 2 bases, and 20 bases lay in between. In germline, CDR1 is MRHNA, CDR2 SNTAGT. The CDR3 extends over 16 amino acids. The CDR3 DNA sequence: TGTGCCAGCAGGTCCCCCAGTACACAGCCCACCTACGAGCAGTACTTC. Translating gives CASRSPSTQPTYEQYF.

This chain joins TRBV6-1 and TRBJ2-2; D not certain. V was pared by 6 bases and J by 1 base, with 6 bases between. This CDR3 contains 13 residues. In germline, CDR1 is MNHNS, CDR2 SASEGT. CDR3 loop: CASRGWNTGELFF. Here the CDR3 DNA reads TGTGCCAGCAGGGGCTGGAACACCGGGGAGCTGTTTTTT.